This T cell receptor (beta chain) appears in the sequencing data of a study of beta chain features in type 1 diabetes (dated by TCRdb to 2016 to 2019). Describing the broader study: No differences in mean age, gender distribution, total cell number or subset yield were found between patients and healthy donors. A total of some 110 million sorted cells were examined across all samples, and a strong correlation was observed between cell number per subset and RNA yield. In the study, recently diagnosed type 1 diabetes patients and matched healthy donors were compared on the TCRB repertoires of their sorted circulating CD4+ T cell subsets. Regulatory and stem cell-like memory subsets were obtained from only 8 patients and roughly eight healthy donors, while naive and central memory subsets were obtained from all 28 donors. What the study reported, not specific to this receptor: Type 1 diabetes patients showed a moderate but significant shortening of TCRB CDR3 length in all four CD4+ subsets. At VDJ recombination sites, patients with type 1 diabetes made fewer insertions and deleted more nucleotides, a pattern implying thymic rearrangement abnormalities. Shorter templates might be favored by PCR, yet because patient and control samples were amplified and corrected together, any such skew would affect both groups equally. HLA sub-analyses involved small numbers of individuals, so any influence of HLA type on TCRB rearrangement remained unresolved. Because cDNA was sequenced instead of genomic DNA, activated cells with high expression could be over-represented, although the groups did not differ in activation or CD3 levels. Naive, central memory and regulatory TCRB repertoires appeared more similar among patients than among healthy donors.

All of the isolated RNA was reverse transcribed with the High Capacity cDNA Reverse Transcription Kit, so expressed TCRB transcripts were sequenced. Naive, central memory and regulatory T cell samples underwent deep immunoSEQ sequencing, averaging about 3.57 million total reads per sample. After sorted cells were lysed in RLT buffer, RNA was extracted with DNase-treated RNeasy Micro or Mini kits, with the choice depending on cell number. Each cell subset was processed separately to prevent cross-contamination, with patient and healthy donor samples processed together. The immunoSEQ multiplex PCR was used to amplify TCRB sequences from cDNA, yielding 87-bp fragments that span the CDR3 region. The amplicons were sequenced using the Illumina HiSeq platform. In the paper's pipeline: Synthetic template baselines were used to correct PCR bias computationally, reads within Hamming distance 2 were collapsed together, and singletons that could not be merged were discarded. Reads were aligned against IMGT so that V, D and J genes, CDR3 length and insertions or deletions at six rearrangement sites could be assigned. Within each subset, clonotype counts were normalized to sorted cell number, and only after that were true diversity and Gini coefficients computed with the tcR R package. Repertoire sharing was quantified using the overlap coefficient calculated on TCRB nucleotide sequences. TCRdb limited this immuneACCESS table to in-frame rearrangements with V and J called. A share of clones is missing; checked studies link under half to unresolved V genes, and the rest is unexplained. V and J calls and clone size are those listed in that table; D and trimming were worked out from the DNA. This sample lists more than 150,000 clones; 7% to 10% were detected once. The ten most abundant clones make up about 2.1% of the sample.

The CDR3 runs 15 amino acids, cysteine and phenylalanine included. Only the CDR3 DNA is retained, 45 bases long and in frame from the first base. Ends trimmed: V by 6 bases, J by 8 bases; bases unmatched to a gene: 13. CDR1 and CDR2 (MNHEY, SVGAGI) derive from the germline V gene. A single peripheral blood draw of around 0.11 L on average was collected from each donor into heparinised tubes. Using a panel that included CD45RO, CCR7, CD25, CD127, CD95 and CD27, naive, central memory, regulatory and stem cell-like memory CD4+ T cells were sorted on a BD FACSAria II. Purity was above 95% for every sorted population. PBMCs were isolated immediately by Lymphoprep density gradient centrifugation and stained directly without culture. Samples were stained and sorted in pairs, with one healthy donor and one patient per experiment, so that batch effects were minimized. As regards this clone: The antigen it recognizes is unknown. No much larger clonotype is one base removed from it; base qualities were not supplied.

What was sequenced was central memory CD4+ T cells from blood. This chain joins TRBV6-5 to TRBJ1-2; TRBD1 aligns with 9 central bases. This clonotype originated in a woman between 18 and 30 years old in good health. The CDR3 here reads CASRSLGTGTWGYTF. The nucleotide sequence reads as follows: TGTGCCAGCAGATCGCTCGGGACAGGGACATGGGGCTACACCTTC.